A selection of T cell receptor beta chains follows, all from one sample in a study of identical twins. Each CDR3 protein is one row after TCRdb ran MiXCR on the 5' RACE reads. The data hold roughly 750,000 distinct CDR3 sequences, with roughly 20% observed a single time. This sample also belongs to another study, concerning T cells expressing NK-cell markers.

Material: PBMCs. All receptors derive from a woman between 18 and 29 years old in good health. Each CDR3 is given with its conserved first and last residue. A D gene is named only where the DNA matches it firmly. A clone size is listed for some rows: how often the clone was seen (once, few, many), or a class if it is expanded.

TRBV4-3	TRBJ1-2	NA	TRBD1	TGCGCCAGCAGTTGGACAGGAGATAACTATGGCTACACCTTC	CASSWTGDNYGYTF
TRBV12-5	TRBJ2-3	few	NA	TGTGCTAGTGGTTCCAGCGGGCCGGATACGCAGTATTTT	CASGSSGPDTQYF
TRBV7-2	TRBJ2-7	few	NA	TGTGCCAGCAGTTCCCTAGGGGGGCTGTACGAGCAGTACTTC	CASSSLGGLYEQYF
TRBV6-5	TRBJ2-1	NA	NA	TGTGCCAGCAGTTTACCAGGGTCAGGTGAGCAGTTCTTC	CASSLPGSGEQFF
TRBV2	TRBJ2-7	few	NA	TGTGCCAGCAGTGAAGCGGTGGGGCGGACTCCCTACGAGCAGTACTTC	CASSEAVGRTPYEQYF
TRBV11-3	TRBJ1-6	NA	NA	TGTGCCAGCAGCTTCACTGGGGCGGATTCACCCCTCCACTTT	CASSFTGADSPLHF
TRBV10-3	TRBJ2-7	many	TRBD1	TGTGCCATCAGTTTGACAGGGCACGAGCAGTACTTC	CAISLTGHEQYF
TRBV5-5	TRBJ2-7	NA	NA	TGTGCCAGCAGCTTGGGCAGCGACTCCTACGAGCAGTACTTC	CASSLGSDSYEQYF
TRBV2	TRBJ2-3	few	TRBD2	TGTGCCAGCCTAGGGACTAGCGCCGCTGTGCAGTATTTT	CASLGTSAAVQYF
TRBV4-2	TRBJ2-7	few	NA	TGTGCCAGCAGCCAAGTGGGGGGTGTCCCAACCTACGAGCAGTACTTC	CASSQVGGVPTYEQYF
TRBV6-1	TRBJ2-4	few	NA	TGTGCCAGCAGTGAGTCGCGCGACATTCAGTACTTC	CASSESRDIQYF
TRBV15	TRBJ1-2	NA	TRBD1	TGTGCCACCAGCCGGGGACAGAACTATGGTGCCACCTTC	CATSRGQNYGATF
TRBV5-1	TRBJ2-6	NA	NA	TGCGCCAGCAGCTTGAGGGCCCGTGGGACTGGGGCCAACGTCCTGACTTTC	CASSLRARGTGANVLTF
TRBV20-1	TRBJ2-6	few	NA	TGCAGTGCTAGCCGGGGGCTCGGGGCCAACGTCCTGACTTTC	CSASRGLGANVLTF
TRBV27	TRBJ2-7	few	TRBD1	TGTGCCAGCAGATTTAGACCCGGGACAGGAGAATACGAGCAGTACTTC	CASRFRPGTGEYEQYF
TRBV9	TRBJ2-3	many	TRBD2	TGTGCCAGCAGCGTAGCTGGGACTAGCGGGAGTAATACGCAGTATTTT	CASSVAGTSGSNTQYF
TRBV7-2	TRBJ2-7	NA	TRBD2	TGTGCCAGCAGCCCCAGGACTAGCGGGAGGCTAAACTACGAGCAGTACTTC	CASSPRTSGRLNYEQYF
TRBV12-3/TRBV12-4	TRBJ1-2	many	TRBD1	TGTGCCAGCAGATCTGGACAGGGGGGCGGCTACACCTTC	CASRSGQGGGYTF
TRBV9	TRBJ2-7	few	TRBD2	TGTGCCAGCAACACCGGAGCGGGAGGTCCCTACGAGCAGTACTTC	CASNTGAGGPYEQYF
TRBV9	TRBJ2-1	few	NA	TGTGCCAGCAGCGCCGGGTGGGCGGGCGACAATGAGCAGTTCTTC	CASSAGWAGDNEQFF
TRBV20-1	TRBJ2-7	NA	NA	TGCAGTGCTAGCCGGCGGGCCTCCTACGAGCAGTACTTC	CSASRRASYEQYF
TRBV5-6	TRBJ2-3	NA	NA	TGTGCCAGCAGCTTGTACTCCTGGGGCACAGATACGCAGTATTTT	CASSLYSWGTDTQYF
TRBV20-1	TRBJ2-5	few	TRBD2	TGCAGTGCTAGAAGGTTAGCGGGGAGTCAAGAGACCCAGTACTTC	CSARRLAGSQETQYF
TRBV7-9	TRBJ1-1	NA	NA	TGTGCCAGCAGCTTAGCGCAGGGAGTGGAAGCTTTCTTT	CASSLAQGVEAFF
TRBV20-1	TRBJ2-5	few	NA	TGCAGTGCTAGAGATCCTGCTGCTAGAGGGACCCAGTACTTC	CSARDPAARGTQYF
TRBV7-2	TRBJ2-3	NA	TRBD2	TGTGCCAGCAGCTTTACGGGAGGAGGCACAGATACGCAGTATTTT	CASSFTGGGTDTQYF